The TCR beta chain described here comes from a study of cytotoxic CD8 clonotypes in ibrutinib-treated CLL. Study-level findings and limits: There were differences in sampling times between sustained-remission and progressing patients. Upon ibrutinib response clonality rose, and upon progression it fell back toward baseline. Baseline levels of clonality went above those of age-matched healthy donors and moved with circulating CD8+ T-cell counts.

Details on this clone: Its specificity is unknown.

V shed 2 bases and J shed 7 bases, with 12 bases lying between them. CDR3 length: 14 amino acids. CDR1 is PRHDT, CDR2 FYEKMQ, per germline (reference sequence). This table comes from immunoSEQ multiplex PCR, and its TCRdb copy is limited to in-frame clones, with some not included. The sample lists 60,000 to 70,000 clones, roughly 57% occurring once. V is TRBV13 and J is TRBJ2-1; possible D gene TRBD1, 5 bases. The sequencing here drew on PBMCs, taken after 12 months of ibrutinib treatment. The sequence derives from a human donor with chronic lymphocytic leukemia. The CDR3 nucleotides are TGTGCCAGCAGCTTAAGGGGTACCCTGAATGAGCAGTTCTTC. Its protein is CASSLRGTLNEQFF. The whole variable domain, filled in from reference TRBV13 and TRBJ2-1, reads AAGVIQSPRHLIKEKRETATLKCYPIPRHDTVYWYQQGPGQDPQFLISFYEKMQSDKGSIPDRFSAQQFSDYHSELNMSSLELGDSALYFCASSLRGTLNEQFFGPGTRLTVL.